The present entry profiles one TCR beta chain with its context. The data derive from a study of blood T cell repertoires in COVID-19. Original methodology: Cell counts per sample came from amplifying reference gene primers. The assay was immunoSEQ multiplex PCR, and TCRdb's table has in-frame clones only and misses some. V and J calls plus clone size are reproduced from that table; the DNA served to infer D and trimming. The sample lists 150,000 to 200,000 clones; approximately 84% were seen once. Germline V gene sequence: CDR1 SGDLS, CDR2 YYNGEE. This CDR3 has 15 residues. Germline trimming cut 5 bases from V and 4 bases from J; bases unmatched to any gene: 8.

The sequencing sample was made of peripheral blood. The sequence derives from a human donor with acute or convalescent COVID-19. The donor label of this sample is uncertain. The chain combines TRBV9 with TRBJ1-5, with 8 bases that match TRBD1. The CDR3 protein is CASSASGQVNQPQHF. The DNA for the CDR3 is TGTGCCAGCAGTGCCTCGGGACAGGTTAATCAGCCCCAGCATTTT.